This T cell receptor beta chain stems from a study of cytomegalovirus exposure and HLA in healthy donors. For the study at large: Out of 150 million to 200 million T cells, an earlier analysis found over 100 million unique TCR beta sequences in total. General observations from the study: The likely origin of a cluster of highly shared sequence variants was a sequencing artifact. The study recorded 150 to 200 TCR beta chains that were cytomegalovirus-associated.

On this clone: Its antigen is as yet unknown.

CDR3 length equals 14 residues. The germline gives CDR1 MRHNA, CDR2 SNTAGT. V gave up 6 bases and J gave up 1 base; unmatched junction bases: 4. The PCR employed 60 Vbeta primers together with 13 Jbeta primers. Sequenced by immunoSEQ multiplex PCR; TCRdb stores in-frame clones only, minus some. The table records some 140,000 clones, 65% to 80% of them present only once. The V call is TRBV6-4, the J call TRBJ1-1, with TRBD1 matching 8 bases. Sequenced input: PBMCs. The sequence was obtained from a middle-aged man in good health and CMV-seropositive. The CDR3 loop is CASSSGQENTEAFF. The CDR3 nucleotides read TGTGCCAGCAGCTCGGGACAGGAGAACACTGAAGCTTTCTTT.